Given below is one T cell receptor (beta chain) in context. Seattle patients were enrolled while actively infected and followed longitudinally. This sample stems from a study of blood T cell repertoires in COVID-19. Profiled with immunoSEQ multiplex PCR; TCRdb holds only in-frame clones, not every one. The repertoire holds 250,000 to 350,000 clones, around 85% seen once, with over 1.1% in the top ten. Germline CDR1 MGHRA, CDR2 YSYEKL. V trimming: 4 bases; J trimming: 5 bases; junction bases outside the gene matches: 8. The CDR3 has 15 residues. This sequence joins TRBV4-1 and TRBJ2-5, with 9 bases identical to TRBD2. Sequenced sample: peripheral blood. The sequence was collected from a human donor with COVID-19, enrolled during active disease. The donor label of this sample is uncertain. CDR3 in amino acids: CASSRTAGGRETQYF. The CDR3 nucleotides are TGCGCCAGCAGCCGGACAGCGGGAGGACGGGAGACCCAGTACTTC.